What follows are 5 T cell receptor beta chains derived from one specimen sequenced in a study of blood T cell repertoires in COVID-19. TCRdb keeps only in-frame clones here, not all; method: immunoSEQ multiplex PCR. The table lists hundreds of thousands of clones, 85% of them singletons, with around 4.5% in the top ten. The sample consisted of peripheral blood. The receptors derive from a woman aged 45-65 years with active or convalescent COVID-19.

The rearrangement links TRBV18 to TRBJ2-4, with D perhaps matching TRBD2 (6 bases). The germline V gene has CDR1 KGHSH and CDR2 LQKENI. Trimming removed 2 bases at V and 3 bases at J, with 8 bases between. CDR3 length: 14 residues. As DNA, the CDR3 is TGTGCCAGCTCACCAGGGACTGGCAAAAACATTCAGTACTTC. Encoded protein: CASSPGTGKNIQYF.

V gene TRBV7-2 combines with J gene TRBJ1-6, with D maybe TRBD1 (5 bases). V was cut by 4 bases and J by 6 bases, with 16 bases left in between. CDR1 is SGHTA, CDR2 FQGNSA, per germline. CDR3 length equals 16 residues. CDR3 sequence reads: CASSSLAGRLNSPLHF. CDR3 nucleotide sequence: TGTGCCAGCAGCTCGCTAGCGGGACGCCTTAATTCACCCCTCCACTTT. Supplemented by reference TRBV7-2 and TRBJ1-6, the full variable domain reads GAGVSQSPSNKVTEKGKDVELRCDPISGHTALYWYRQSLGQGLEFLIYFQGNSAPDKSGLPSDRFSAERTGGSVSTLTIQRTQQEDSAVYLCASSSLAGRLNSPLHFGNGTRLTVT.

This clone was observed once. This chain links TRBV9 with TRBJ2-1, with TRBD2 identical over 7 bases. The CDR3 loop spans 15 amino acids. V lost 3 bases and J lost 1; bases outside the gene matches: 4. Germline V lookup: CDR1 SGDLS, CDR2 YYNGEE. CDR3 nucleotide sequence: TGTGCCAGCAGCGAGGGGAGGGGATCCTACAATGAGCAGTTCTTC. Protein sequence: CASSEGRGSYNEQFF.

V is TRBV28 and J is TRBJ1-2; D remains unclear. CDR1 and CDR2 from the germline V gene are MDHEN and SYDVKM. This CDR3 is 12 amino acids long. The ends were cut back, 3 bases at V and 1 base at J, with 3 bases in the middle. The CDR3 DNA reads TGTGCCAGCAGTTTCCTTAACTATGGCTACACCTTC. It yields the protein CASSFLNYGYTF.

The chain uses TRBV28 and TRBJ2-1; TRBD1 is a possible D gene (6 bases). Looked up from germline, CDR1 is MDHEN and CDR2 is SYDVKM. Trimming took 8 bases from V and 1 from J, leaving 12 bases between them. The CDR3 sequence is 14 residues long. The CDR3 DNA reads as TGTGCCAGCCGTAAGGGGGAGTCCTACAATGAGCAGTTCTTC. Translation: CASRKGESYNEQFF.